Below, 12 T cell receptor beta chains from the same sample are listed, as sequenced in a study of blood T cell repertoires in COVID-19. Some clones are missing from TCRdb's copy, which holds only in-frame ones; the method was immunoSEQ multiplex PCR. Here the sample spans around 60,000 clones, 74% being singletons. The sample taken for sequencing was peripheral blood. The receptor source for this set is an elderly woman with acute or convalescent COVID-19.

This clone was counted many times. The gene calls are TRBV6-5 and TRBJ2-1; a weak D match, TRBD1 (6 bases). V gave up 7 bases and J gave up 4 bases, with 11 bases separating them. Germline V gene data show CDR1 as MNHEY and CDR2 as SVGAGI. This CDR3 contains 13 residues. The CDR3 is CASKLDSYNEQFF. In DNA form, the CDR3 reads TGTGCCAGCAAGTTGGACAGTTACAATGAGCAGTTCTTC.

In its sample, this clone was seen a few times. The chain carries TRBV27 and TRBJ2-1; D possibly corresponds to TRBD2 (6 bases). Germline CDR1 MNHEY, CDR2 SMNVEV (reference sequence). V was clipped by 4 bases and J by 3 bases, with 19 bases between them. This CDR3 spans 17 amino acids. The CDR3 region is CASSSSGYGGIYNEQFF. The DNA of the CDR3 is TGTGCCAGCAGTTCCTCGGGTTATGGGGGGATCTACAATGAGCAGTTCTTC.

The chain is built from TRBV19 and TRBJ2-7; 10 bases match TRBD1. The CDR3 runs to 15 residues. V dropped 3 bases and J dropped 2; count of bases not matched to a gene: 4. The germline CDR1 and CDR2 sequences are LNHDA and SQIVND (reference sequence). The CDR3 nucleotides are TGTGCCAGTAGTATCAATGGACAGGGGGCCTACGAGCAGTACTTC. It specifies CASSINGQGAYEQYF.

V gene TRBV4-1 combines with J gene TRBJ2-2, with D tentatively TRBD1 (6 bases). The V end lost 1 base, the J end lost 3 bases, and 9 bases lay between the germline ends. This CDR3 is 15 amino acids long. Germline V lookup: CDR1 MGHRA, CDR2 YSYEKL. The CDR3 here is CASSQGGPYTGELFF. The CDR3, as DNA: TGCGCCAGCAGCCAAGGGGGGCCATACACCGGGGAGCTGTTTTTT.

This clone was found a few times. V is TRBV10-3 and J is TRBJ1-4; D not resolved. Per the germline V gene, CDR1 is ENHRY and CDR2 is SYGVKD. The CDR3 spans 14 residues. With 2 bases removed from V and 10 bases from J, the gap between germline ends came to 14 bases. CDR3 loop: CAISEEGSLGKLFF. In nucleotides, the CDR3 is TGTGCCATCAGTGAGGAGGGTTCTTTGGGAAAACTGTTTTTT.

The chain recombines TRBV19 with TRBJ2-1; tentative D call: TRBD2 (7 bases). Trimming removed 7 bases from V and 0 bases from J, with 19 bases in between. The CDR3 length is 17 residues. Germline V CDR1 and CDR2: LNHDA, SQIVND (reference sequence). This chain's CDR3 is CASTLMGGPSSYNEQFF. CDR3 nucleotides: TGTGCCAGTACTCTGATGGGGGGGCCGAGCTCCTACAATGAGCAGTTCTTC.

The V call is TRBV7-9, the J call TRBJ1-4, with 8 bases lining up with TRBD1. V lost 1 base to trimming and J lost 7 bases; unmatched junction nucleotides: 11. This CDR3 region has 17 residues. The germline V gene encodes CDR1 SEHNR and CDR2 FQNEAQ (reference sequence). The DNA of the CDR3 is TGTGCCAGCAGCTTAGTTTTTACCGGGACAGGAGGTGAAAAACTGTTTTTT. It translates to CASSLVFTGTGGEKLFF. Full variable domain (rest looked up from reference TRBV7-9 and TRBJ1-4): DTGVSQNPRHKITKRGQNVTFRCDPISEHNRLYWYRQTLGQGPEFLTYFQNEAQLEKSRLLSDRFSAERPKGSFSTLEIQRTEQGDSAMYLCASSLVFTGTGGEKLFFGSGTQLSVL.

This clone was seen a few times. The rearrangement links TRBV11-2 to TRBJ1-2; 7 bases are shared with TRBD1. Germline trimming cut 5 bases from V and 6 bases from J; bases unmatched to any gene: 6. Germline V gene lookup returns CDR1 SGHAT and CDR2 FQNNGV. The CDR3 is made up of 13 amino acids. The CDR3 coding sequence is TGTGCCAGCAGCCAGGGACAGACCAATGGCTACACCTTC. Protein product: CASSQGQTNGYTF. The entire variable domain, with the rest obtained from reference TRBV11-2 and TRBJ1-2, is as follows: EAGVAQSPRYKIIEKRQSVAFWCNPISGHATLYWYQQILGQGPKLLIQFQNNGVVDDSQLPKDRFSAERLKGVDSTLKIQPAKLEDSAVYLCASSQGQTNGYTFGSGTRLTVV.

The chain combines TRBV19 with TRBJ2-7, with TRBD1 matching over 8 bases. The junction had 3 bases not matched to a gene; V was cut back by 2 bases and J by 3 bases. The CDR3 spans 14 residues. The germline CDR1 and CDR2 sequences are LNHDA and SQIVND (reference sequence). CDR3 loop: CASSITGGIYEQYF. DNA of the CDR3: TGTGCCAGTAGTATAACAGGGGGTATCTACGAGCAGTACTTC.

V usage is TRBV14 and J usage is TRBJ1-2; TRBD1 might be the D (5 bases). V was pared by 1 base and J by 6 bases, with 9 bases between. Germline CDR1 reads SGHDN; CDR2 reads FVKESK. The CDR3 loop spans 13 amino acids. CDR3 coding DNA: TGTGCCAGCAGCCAAGCCAGGGCGAATGGCTACACCTTC. This gives the protein CASSQARANGYTF.

Ten or more counts support this clone. The rearrangement links TRBV18 to TRBJ2-3, with D hard to call. Germline values: CDR1 KGHSH, CDR2 LQKENI. Trimming took 3 bases from V and 5 from J, leaving 9 bases between them. This CDR3 region has 13 residues. The CDR3 DNA follows: TGTGCCAGCTCACCCAACCTAGGAGATACGCAGTATTTT. This translates into CASSPNLGDTQYF.

The chain carries TRBV9 and TRBJ2-7, with 15 bases lining up with TRBD2. V trimming: 3 bases; J trimming: 4 bases; junction bases outside the gene matches: 2. Germline V gives CDR1 SGDLS, CDR2 YYNGEE. There are 15 residues in the CDR3. CDR3 region: CASSGGLAGGYEQYF. The DNA of the CDR3 is TGTGCCAGCAGCGGAGGACTAGCGGGAGGGTACGAGCAGTACTTC. The whole variable domain, remainder taken from reference TRBV9 and TRBJ2-7, is DSGVTQTPKHLITATGQRVTLRCSPRSGDLSVYWYQQSLDQGLQFLIQYYNGEERAKGNILERFSAQQFPDLHSELNLSSLELGDSALYFCASSGGLAGGYEQYFGPGTRLTVT.